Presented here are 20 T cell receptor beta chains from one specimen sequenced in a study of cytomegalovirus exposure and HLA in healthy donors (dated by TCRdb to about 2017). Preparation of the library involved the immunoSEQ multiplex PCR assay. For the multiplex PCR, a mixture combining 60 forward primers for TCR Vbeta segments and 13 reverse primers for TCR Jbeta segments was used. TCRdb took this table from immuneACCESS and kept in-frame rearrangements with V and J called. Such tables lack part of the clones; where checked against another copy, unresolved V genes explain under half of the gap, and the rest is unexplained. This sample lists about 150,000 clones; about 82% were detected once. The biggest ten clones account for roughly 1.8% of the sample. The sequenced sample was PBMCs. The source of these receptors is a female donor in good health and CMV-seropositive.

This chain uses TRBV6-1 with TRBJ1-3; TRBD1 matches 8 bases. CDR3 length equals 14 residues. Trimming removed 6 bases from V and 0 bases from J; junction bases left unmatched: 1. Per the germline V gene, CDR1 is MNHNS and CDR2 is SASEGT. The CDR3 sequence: CASRTGVSGNTIYF. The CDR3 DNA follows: TGTGCCAGCAGGACAGGGGTCTCTGGAAACACCATATATTTT.

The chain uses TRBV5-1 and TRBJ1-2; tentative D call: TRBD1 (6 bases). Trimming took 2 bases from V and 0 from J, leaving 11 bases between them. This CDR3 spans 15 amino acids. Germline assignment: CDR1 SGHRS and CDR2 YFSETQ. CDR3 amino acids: CASSFLGTTNYGYTF. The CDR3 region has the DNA TGCGCCAGCAGCTTCCTCGGGACAACTAACTATGGCTACACCTTC.

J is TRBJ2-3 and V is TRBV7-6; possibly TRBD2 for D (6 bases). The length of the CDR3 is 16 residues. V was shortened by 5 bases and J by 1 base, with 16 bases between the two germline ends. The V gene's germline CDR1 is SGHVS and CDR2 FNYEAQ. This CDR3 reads CASSPFSGSGTDTQYF. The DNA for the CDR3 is TGTGCCAGCAGCCCATTTAGCGGCAGTGGCACAGATACGCAGTATTTT.

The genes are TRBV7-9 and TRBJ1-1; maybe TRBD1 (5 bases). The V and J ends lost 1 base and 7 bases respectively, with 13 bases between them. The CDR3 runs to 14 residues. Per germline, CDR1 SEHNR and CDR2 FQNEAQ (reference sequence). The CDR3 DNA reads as TGTGCCAGCAGCTTAGATGGACGGGGGGGTGAAGCTTTCTTT. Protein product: CASSLDGRGGEAFF.

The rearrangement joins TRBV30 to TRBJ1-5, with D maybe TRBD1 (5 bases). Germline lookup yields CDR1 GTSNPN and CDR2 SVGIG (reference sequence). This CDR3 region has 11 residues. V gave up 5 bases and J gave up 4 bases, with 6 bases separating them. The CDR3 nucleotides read TGTGCCTGGGGACAAAATCAGCCCCAGCATTTT. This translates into CAWGQNQPQHF.

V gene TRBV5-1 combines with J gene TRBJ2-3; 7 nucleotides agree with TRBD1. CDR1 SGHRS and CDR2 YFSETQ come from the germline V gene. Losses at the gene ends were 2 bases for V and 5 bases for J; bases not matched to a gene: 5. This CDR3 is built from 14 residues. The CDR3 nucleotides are TGCGCCAGCAGCTTAGGACAGGAGGTAGATACGCAGTATTTT. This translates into CASSLGQEVDTQYF.

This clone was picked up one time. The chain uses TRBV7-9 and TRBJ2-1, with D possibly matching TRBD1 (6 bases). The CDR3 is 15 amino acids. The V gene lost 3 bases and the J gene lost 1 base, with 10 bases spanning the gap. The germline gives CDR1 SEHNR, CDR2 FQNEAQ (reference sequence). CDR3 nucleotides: TGTGCCAGCAGCTTGGACAGTCGATCCTACAATGAGCAGTTCTTC. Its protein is CASSLDSRSYNEQFF.

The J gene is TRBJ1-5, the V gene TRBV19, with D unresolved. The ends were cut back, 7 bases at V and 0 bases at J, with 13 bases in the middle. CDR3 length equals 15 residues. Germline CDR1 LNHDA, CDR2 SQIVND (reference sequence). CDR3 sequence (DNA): TGTGCCAGTACGGGTTTGGCAGATAGCAATCAGCCCCAGCATTTT. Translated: CASTGLADSNQPQHF.

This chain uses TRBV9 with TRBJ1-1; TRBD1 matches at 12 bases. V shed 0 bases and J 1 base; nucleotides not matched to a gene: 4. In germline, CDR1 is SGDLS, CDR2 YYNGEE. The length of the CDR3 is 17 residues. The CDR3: CASSVEGQGAENTEAFF. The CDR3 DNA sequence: TGTGCCAGCAGCGTAGAGGGACAGGGGGCTGAGAACACTGAAGCTTTCTTT.

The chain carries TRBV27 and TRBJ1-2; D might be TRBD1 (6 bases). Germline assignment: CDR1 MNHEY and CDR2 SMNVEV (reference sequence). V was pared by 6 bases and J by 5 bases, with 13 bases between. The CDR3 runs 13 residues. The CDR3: CASRMTGSYGYTF. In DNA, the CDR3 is TGTGCCAGCAGGATGACAGGATCATATGGCTACACCTTC.

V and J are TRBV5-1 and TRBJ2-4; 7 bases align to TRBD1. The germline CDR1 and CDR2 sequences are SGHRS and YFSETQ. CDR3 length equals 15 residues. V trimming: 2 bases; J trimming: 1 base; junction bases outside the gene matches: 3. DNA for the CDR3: TGCGCCAGCAGCTTTGGACAGGTCGCCAAAAACATTCAGTACTTC. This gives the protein CASSFGQVAKNIQYF.

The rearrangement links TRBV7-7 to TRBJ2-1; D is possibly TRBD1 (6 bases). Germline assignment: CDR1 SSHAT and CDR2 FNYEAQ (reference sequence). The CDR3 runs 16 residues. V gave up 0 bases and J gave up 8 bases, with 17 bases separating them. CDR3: CASSLAVSTGSDEQFF. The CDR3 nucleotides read TGTGCCAGCAGCTTAGCGGTGTCCACAGGGAGCGATGAGCAGTTCTTC.

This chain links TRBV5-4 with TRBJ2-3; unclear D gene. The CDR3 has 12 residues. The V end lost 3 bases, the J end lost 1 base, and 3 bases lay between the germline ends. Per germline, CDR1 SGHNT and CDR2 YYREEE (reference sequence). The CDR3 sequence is CASSSGTDTQYF. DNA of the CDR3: TGTGCCAGCAGCTCGGGCACAGATACGCAGTATTTT.

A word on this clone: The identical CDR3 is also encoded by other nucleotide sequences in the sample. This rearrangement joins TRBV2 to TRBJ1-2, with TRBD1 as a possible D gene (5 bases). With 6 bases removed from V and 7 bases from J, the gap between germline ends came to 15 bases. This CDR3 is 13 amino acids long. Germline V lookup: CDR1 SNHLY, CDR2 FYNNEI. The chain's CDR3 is CASSGFQGGGYTF. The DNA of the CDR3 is TGTGCCAGCAGCGGATTTCAGGGAGGTGGCTACACCTTC.

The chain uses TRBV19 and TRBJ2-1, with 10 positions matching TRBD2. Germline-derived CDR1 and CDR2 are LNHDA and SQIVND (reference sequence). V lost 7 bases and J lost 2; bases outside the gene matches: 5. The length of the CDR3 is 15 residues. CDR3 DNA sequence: TGTGCCAGTACCAGGACTAGCGGTACCTACAATGAGCAGTTCTTC. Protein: CASTRTSGTYNEQFF.

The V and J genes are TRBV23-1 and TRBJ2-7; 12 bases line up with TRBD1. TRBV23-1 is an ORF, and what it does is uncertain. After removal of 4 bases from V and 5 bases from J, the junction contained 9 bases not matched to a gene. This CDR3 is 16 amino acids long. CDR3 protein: CASSLFRGTGGHEQYF. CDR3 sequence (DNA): TGCGCCAGCAGTCTGTTTCGGGGGACAGGGGGCCACGAGCAGTACTTC.

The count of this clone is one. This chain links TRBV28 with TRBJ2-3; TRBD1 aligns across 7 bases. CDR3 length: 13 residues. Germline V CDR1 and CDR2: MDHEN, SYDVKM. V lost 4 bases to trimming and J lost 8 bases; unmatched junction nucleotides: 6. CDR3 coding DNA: TGTGCCAGCAGTTCCGGACAGGCGGGTACGCAGTATTTT. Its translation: CASSSGQAGTQYF.

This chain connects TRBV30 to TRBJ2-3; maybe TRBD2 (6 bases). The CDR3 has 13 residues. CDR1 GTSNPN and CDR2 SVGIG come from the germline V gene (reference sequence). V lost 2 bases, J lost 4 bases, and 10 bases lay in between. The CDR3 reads CAWSWLAPDTQYF. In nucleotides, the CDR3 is TGTGCCTGGAGTTGGCTAGCGCCAGATACGCAGTATTTT.

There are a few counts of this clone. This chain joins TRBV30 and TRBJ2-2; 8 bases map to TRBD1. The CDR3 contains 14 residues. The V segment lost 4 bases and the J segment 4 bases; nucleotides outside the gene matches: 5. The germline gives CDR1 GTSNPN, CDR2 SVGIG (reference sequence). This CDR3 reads CAWTDRDLTGELFF. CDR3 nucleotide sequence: TGTGCCTGGACGGACAGGGATCTCACCGGGGAGCTGTTTTTT.

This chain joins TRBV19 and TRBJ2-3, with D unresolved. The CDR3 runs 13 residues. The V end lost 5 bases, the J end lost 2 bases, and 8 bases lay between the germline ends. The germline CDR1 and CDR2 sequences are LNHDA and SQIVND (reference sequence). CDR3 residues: CASSVDNTDTQYF. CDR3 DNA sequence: TGTGCCAGTAGTGTCGACAACACAGATACGCAGTATTTT.